The present T cell receptor beta chain was sequenced within a study of blood T cell repertoires in COVID-19. The CDR3 runs to 14 residues. Germline V gene lookup returns CDR1 LGHDT and CDR2 YNNKEL (reference sequence). V lost 6 bases to trimming and J lost 7 bases, with 18 bases between them. Method: immunoSEQ multiplex PCR; TCRdb's copy keeps in-frame clones and lacks some. The table shows around 320,000 clones, with 90% occurring only once. Material: PBMCs or T cells enriched from blood (not recorded which). The clonotype was recovered from a woman aged 18-30 years with acute COVID-19. This sequence joins TRBV3-1 (or the pseudogene TRBV3-2) and TRBJ1-2; possible D gene TRBD1, 5 bases. The DNA of the CDR3 is TGTGCCAGCAGTCGGGGACTAGCCATGGGTGGCTACACCTTC. This translates into CASSRGLAMGGYTF.